This T cell receptor beta chain was profiled in a study of cytomegalovirus exposure and HLA in healthy donors. Overall study results and limits: Analysis was carried out at a later point, and it linked a missense DCLRE1C variant to TCR beta V- and J-gene trimming. Confirmation in vitro established that a few CMV-associated chains were specific for CMV antigens.

The CDR3 has 15 amino acids. Germline lookup yields CDR1 SNHLY and CDR2 FYNNEI. V was clipped by 7 bases and J by 3 bases; unmatched bases: 5. Turning to this clone: The antigen is undetermined.

This PCR relied on a set of 60 Vbeta primers and 13 Jbeta primers. Assay: immunoSEQ multiplex PCR; the TCRdb copy retains only in-frame clones and omits some. Seen here are some 60,000 clones, about 86% observed once, and the top ten hold 1.7%. The sequence was obtained from a man aged 35 to 55 in good health and CMV-seronegative. Sequenced input: PBMCs. The chain uses TRBV2 and TRBJ1-6, with TRBD1 matching over 8 bases. CDR3 DNA sequence: TGTGCCAGCAAAGAAACAGGGGGCTATAATTCACCCCTCCACTTT. It is translated as CASKETGGYNSPLHF.